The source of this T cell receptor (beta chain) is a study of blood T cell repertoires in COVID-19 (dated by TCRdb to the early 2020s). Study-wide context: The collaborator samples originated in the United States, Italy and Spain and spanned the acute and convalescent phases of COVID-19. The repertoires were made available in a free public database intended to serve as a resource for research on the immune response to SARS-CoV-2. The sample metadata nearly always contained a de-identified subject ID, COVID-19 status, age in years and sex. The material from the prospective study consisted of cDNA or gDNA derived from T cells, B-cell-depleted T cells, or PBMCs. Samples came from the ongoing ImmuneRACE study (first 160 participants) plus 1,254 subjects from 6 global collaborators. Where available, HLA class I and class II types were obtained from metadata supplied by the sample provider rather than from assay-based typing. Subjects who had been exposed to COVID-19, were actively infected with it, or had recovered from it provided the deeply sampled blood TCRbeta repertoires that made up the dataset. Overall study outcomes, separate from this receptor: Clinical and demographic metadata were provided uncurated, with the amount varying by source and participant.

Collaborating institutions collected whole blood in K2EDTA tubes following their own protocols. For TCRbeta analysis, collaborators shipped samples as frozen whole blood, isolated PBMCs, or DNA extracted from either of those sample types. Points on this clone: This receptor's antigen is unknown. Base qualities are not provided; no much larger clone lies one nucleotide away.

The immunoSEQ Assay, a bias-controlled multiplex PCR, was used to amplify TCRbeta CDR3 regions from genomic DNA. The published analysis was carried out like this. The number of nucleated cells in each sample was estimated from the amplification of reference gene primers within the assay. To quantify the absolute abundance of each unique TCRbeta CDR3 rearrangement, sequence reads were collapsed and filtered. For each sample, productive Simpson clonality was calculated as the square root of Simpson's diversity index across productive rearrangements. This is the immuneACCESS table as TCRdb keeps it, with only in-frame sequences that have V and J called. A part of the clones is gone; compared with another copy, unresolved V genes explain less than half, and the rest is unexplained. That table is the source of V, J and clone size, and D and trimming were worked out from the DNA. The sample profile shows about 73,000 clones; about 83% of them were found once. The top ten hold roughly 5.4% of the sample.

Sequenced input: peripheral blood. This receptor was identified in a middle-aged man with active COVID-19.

The DNA reads TGTGCCAGCAGTTGGTTTCAGGGGACGGGAAACACCATATATTTT. This encodes CASSWFQGTGNTIYF. The sequence is built from TRBV28 and TRBJ1-3; tentative D gene TRBD1, with 6 bases matching. The V and J ends are trimmed by 4 bases and 4 bases, leaving 14 bases between them. The CDR3 measures 15 amino acids from cysteine to phenylalanine. Just CDR3 DNA is preserved here, 45 bases in frame from base 1. The germline V gene provides CDR1 MDHEN and CDR2 SYDVKM.